Only a few counts were recorded for the clone carrying this T cell receptor beta chain. The antigen remains undetermined. A much bigger clone sits one base away, suggesting this may be a read error. The germline V gene has CDR1 SGHVT and CDR2 SQSDAQ. The CDR3 is 16 residues long. J was trimmed by 0 bases and V by 0 bases; bases with no gene match: 2. The data originate from a study of T cell repertoires in cytomegalovirus infection. Study summary: HLA-B-restricted CMV epitopes that are well studied, plus recently identified HLA-C-restricted ones, were used by the study. Study-wide results and limits: CMV-specific TCR beta clonotypes restricted by HLA-C were the ones dominating the ex vivo response. Accumulated public TCR beta family frequency recognized individuals carrying CMV together with the relevant HLA.

TCRdb re-called the reads through MiXCR, storing one row per CDR3 protein. The table has some 700,000 distinct CDR3 sequences, around 32% seen once. Sample: cultured PBMCs, taken from culture after CMV antigen stimulation. The chain carries TRBV7-4 and TRBJ2-1; 7 positions match TRBD2. This TCR was sampled from a human donor in good health (CMV status not recorded). Some clones in this sample may be carry-over from other donors' samples. The DNA of the CDR3 is TGTGCCAGCAGCTTAGCCGGGACTACCTCCTACAATGAGCAGTTCTTC. It specifies CASSLAGTTSYNEQFF.